This T cell receptor (beta chain) comes out of a study of OX40 agonist ivuxolimab in advanced cancers. Study-wide context: At around 81% male, the cohort had a mean age of 60 years, ranging from roughly 20 to 90.

Points from the study as a whole: Near-lowest levels of clonal expansion characterized partial responders at 0.1-3.0 mg/kg.

As concerns this clone: Its antigen is as yet unknown.

CDR1 is SGDLS and CDR2 is YYNGEE in the germline V gene. Deletions cut 4 bases from V and 2 bases from J, with 13 bases between. The CDR3 has 14 residues. Method: immunoSEQ multiplex PCR; TCRdb's copy keeps in-frame clones and lacks some. The table includes about 48,000 clones, around 85% detected once. The TCR sequence derives from an adult with an advanced solid tumor such as melanoma, head and neck, liver or kidney cancer. The source material was CD4+ or CD8+ T cells sorted from blood, sampled in a trial of the OX40 agonist ivuxolimab. The chain couples TRBV9 to TRBJ2-7; either TRBD1 or TRBD2 may supply D (5 bases each). CDR3 DNA sequence: TGTGCCAGCAGCACCCGGGACGGGCCCTACGAGCAGTACTTC. This translates into CASSTRDGPYEQYF. Complete variable domain (other parts from reference TRBV9 and TRBJ2-7): DSGVTQTPKHLITATGQRVTLRCSPRSGDLSVYWYQQSLDQGLQFLIQYYNGEERAKGNILERFSAQQFPDLHSELNLSSLELGDSALYFCASSTRDGPYEQYFGPGTRLTVT.